The clone carrying this T cell receptor beta chain was seen more than once but under ten times. Its antigen is still unknown. Trimming took 1 base from V and 6 from J; bases not matched to a gene: 9. There are 17 residues in the CDR3. Time point in this sample: pre-sensitization, week 0. Treatment in this sample: therapeutic diphenylcyclopropenone sensitization with weekly scalp DPC. Donation of samples came from alopecia patients who were 18 to 70 years old and suitable for DPC. These data come from a study of human T cells and chemical hapten exposure. Background on the study: Patients were given diphenylcyclopropenone on the scalp weekly across the roughly 25-week study.

TCRdb re-analysed the RACE reads in MiXCR, keeping a single row per CDR3 protein. The sample lists roughly 380,000 distinct CDR3 sequences, approximately 5% occurring once. Findings and caveats of the study: Controls had significantly fewer large CDR3 similarity clusters than were formed by expanded TCRs.

The chain carries TRBV12-3 or TRBV12-4 and TRBJ2-3; 11 bases agree with TRBD2. The sample in question was whole blood, obtained in connection with sensitization to the hapten diphenylcyclopropenone (DPC). The receptor was derived from a woman between 50 and 59 years old with alopecia areata. Some clones in this sample may be carry-over from other donors' samples. For the CDR3, the DNA is TGTGCCAGCAGTTTAGGGCTAGCGGGGGGTAGTTCGGATACGCAGTATTTT. Protein sequence: CASSLGLAGGSSDTQYF.